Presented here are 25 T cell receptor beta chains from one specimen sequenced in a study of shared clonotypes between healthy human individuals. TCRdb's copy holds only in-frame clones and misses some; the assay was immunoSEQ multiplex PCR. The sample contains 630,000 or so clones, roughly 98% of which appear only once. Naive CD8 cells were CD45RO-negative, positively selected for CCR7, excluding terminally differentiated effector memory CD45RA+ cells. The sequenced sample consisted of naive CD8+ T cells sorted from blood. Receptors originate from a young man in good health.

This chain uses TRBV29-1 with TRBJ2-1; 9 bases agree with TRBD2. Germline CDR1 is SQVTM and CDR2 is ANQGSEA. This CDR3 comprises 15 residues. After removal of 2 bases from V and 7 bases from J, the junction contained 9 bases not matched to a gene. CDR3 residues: CSVESLGREGNEQFF. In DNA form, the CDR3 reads TGCAGCGTTGAATCCTTAGGGCGGGAGGGGAATGAGCAGTTCTTC.

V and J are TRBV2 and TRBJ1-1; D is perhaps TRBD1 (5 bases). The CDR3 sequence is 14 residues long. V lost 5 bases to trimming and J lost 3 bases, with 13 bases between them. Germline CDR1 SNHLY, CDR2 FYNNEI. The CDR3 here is CASSPHIGDTEAFF. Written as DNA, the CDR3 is TGTGCCAGCAGTCCCCACATAGGGGACACTGAAGCTTTCTTT.

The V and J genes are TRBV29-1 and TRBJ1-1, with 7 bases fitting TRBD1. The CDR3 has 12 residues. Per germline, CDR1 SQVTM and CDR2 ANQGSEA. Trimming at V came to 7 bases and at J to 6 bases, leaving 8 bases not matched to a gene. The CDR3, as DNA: TGCAGCGCAACAGGGGACGGGGCTGAAGCTTTCTTT. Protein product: CSATGDGAEAFF.

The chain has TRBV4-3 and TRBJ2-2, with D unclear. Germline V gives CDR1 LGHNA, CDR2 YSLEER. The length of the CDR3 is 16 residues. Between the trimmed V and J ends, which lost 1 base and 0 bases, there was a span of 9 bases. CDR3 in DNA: TGCGCCAGCAGCCAAGGGACCTCACCGAACACCGGGGAGCTGTTTTTT. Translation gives CASSQGTSPNTGELFF.

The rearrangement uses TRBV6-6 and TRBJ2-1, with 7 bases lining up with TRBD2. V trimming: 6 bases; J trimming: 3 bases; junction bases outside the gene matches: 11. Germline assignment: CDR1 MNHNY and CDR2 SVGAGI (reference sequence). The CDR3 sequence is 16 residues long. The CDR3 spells CASSSLGGVDYNEQFF. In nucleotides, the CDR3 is TGTGCCAGCAGCTCCCTGGGAGGGGTGGACTACAATGAGCAGTTCTTC.

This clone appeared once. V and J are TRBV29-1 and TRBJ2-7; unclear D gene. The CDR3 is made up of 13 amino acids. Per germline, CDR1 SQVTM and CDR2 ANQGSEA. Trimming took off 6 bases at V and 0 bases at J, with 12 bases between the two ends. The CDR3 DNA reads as TGCAGCGTCAACAGCTTAAGCTCCTACGAGCAGTACTTC. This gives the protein CSVNSLSSYEQYF.

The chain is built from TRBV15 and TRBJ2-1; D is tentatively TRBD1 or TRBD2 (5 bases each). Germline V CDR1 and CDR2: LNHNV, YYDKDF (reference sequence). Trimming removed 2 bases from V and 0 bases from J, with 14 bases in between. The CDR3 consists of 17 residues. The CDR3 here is CATSRSPGPSSYNEQFF. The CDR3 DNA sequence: TGTGCCACCAGCAGATCGCCGGGACCCAGCTCCTACAATGAGCAGTTCTTC. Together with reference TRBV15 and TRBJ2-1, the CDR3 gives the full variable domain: DAMVIQNPRYQVTQFGKPVTLSCSQTLNHNVMYWYQQKSSQAPKLLFHYYDKDFNNEADTPDNFQSRRPNTSFCFLDIRSPGLGDTAMYLCATSRSPGPSSYNEQFFGPGTRLTVL.

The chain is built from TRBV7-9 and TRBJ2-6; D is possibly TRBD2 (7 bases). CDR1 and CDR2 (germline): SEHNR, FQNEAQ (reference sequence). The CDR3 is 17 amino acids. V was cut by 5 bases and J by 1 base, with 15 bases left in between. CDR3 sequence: CASSPRRGGSGANVLTF. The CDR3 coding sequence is TGTGCCAGCAGCCCTCGCAGGGGAGGGTCTGGGGCCAACGTCCTGACTTTC. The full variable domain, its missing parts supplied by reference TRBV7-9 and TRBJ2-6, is DTGVSQNPRHKITKRGQNVTFRCDPISEHNRLYWYRQTLGQGPEFLTYFQNEAQLEKSRLLSDRFSAERPKGSFSTLEIQRTEQGDSAMYLCASSPRRGGSGANVLTFGAGSRLTVL.

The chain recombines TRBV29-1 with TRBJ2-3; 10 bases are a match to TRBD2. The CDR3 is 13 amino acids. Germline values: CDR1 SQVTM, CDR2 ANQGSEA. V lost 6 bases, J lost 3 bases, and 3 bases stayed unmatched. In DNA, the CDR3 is TGCAGCGTGCCTAGCGGGAGAACAGATACGCAGTATTTT. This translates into CSVPSGRTDTQYF.

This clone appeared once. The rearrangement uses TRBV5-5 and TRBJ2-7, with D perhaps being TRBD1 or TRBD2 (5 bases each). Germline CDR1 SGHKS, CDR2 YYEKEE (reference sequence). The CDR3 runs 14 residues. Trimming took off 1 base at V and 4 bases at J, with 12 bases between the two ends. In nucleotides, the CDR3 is TGTGCCAGCAGCTTGTCGTATGGGGGATACGAGCAGTACTTC. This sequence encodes CASSLSYGGYEQYF. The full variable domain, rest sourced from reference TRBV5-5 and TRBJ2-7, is DAGVTQSPTHLIKTRGQQVTLRCSPISGHKSVSWYQQVLGQGPQFIFQYYEKEERGRGNFPDRFSARQFPNYSSELNVNALLLGDSALYLCASSLSYGGYEQYFGPGTRLTVT.

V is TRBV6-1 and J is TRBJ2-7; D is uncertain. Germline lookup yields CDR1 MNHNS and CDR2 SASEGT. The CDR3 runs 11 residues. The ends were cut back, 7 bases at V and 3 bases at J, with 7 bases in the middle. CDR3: CASIAGYEQYF. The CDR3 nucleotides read TGTGCCAGCATAGCAGGCTACGAGCAGTACTTC.

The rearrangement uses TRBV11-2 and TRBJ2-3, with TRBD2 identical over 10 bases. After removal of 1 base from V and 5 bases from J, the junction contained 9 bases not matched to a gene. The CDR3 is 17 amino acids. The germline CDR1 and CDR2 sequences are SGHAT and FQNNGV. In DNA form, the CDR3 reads TGTGCCAGCAGCTTAGGTCTGAGCGGGAGGGCCGTAGATACGCAGTATTTT. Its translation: CASSLGLSGRAVDTQYF.

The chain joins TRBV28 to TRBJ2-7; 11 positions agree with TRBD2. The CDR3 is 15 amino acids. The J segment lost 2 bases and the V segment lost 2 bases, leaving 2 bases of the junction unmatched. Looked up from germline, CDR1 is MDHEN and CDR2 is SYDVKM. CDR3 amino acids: CASSLGLAGTYEQYF. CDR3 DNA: TGTGCCAGCAGTTTAGGACTAGCGGGTACCTACGAGCAGTACTTC.

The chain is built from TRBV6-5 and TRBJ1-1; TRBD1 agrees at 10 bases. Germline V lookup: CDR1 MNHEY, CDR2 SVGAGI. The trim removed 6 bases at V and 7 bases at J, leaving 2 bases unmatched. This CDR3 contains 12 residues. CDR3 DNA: TGTGCCAGCAGATGGACAGGGGGTGAAGCTTTCTTT. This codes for CASRWTGGEAFF.

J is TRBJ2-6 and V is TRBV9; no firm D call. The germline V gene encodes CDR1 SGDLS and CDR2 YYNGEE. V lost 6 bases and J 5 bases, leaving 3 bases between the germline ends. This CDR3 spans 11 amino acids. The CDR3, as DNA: TGTGCCAGCATGAGGGCCAACGTCCTGACTTTC. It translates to CASMRANVLTF.

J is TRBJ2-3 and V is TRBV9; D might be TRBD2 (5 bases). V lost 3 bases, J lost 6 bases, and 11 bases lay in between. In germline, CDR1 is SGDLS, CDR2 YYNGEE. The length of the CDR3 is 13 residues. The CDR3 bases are TGTGCCAGCAGCGCTGGATCGGGGGATACGCAGTATTTT. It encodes CASSAGSGDTQYF.

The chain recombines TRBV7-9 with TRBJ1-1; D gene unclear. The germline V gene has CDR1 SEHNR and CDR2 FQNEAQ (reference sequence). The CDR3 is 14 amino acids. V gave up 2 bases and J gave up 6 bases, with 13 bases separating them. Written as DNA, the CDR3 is TGTGCCAGCAGCTTACTCAGAAGCGGCGCTGAAGCTTTCTTT. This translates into CASSLLRSGAEAFF.

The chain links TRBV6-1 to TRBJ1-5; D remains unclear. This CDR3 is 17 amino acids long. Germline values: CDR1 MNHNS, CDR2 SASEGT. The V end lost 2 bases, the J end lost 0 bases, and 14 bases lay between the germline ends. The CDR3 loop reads CASSEWGYELSNQPQHF. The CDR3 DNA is TGTGCCAGCAGTGAATGGGGTTACGAACTTAGCAATCAGCCCCAGCATTTT.

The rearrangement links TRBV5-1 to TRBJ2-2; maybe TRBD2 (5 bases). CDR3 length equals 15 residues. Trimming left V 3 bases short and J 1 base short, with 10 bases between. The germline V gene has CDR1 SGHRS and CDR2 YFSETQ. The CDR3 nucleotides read TGCGCCAGCAGCTACTCCGGGATGAACACCGGGGAGCTGTTTTTT. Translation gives CASSYSGMNTGELFF. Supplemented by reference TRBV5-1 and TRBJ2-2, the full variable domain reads KAGVTQTPRYLIKTRGQQVTLSCSPISGHRSVSWYQQTPGQGLQFLFEYFSETQRNKGNFPGRFSGRQFSNSRSEMNVSTLELGDSALYLCASSYSGMNTGELFFGEGSRLTVL.

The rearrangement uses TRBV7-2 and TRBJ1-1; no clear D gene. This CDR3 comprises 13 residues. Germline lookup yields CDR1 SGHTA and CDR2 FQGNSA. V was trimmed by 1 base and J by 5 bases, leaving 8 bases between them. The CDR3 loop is CASSLGVRTEAFF. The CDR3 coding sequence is TGTGCCAGCAGCTTAGGGGTCCGGACTGAAGCTTTCTTT.

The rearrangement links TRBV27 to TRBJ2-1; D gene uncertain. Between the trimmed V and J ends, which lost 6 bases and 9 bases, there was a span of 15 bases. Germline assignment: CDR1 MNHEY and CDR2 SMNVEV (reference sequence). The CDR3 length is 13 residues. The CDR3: CASSRLGISEQFF. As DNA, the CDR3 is TGTGCCAGCAGCCGTCTAGGGATTAGTGAGCAGTTCTTC.

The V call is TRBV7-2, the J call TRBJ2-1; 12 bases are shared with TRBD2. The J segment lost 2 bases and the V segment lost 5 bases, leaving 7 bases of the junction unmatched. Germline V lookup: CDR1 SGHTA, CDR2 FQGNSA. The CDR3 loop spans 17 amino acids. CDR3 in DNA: TGTGCCAGCAGCCGAAAAGGACTAGCGGGGACCTACAATGAGCAGTTCTTC. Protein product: CASSRKGLAGTYNEQFF.

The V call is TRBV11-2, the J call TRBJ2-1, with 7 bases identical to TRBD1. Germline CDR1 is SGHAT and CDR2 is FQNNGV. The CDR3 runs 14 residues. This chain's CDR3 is CATTSTWDSNEQFF. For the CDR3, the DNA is TGTGCTACCACCTCGACATGGGACAGCAATGAGCAGTTCTTC.

The DNA for the CDR3 is TGCGCCAGCAGCTACCCGGGGACGAGGGGAGAGACCCAGTACTTC. Translation: CASSYPGTRGETQYF. The chain joins TRBV4-1 to TRBJ2-5; D could derive from TRBD1 or TRBD2 (5 bases each). This CDR3 has 15 amino acids. With 5 bases removed from V and 4 bases from J, the gap between germline ends came to 17 bases. Germline loops: CDR1 MGHRA, CDR2 YSYEKL.

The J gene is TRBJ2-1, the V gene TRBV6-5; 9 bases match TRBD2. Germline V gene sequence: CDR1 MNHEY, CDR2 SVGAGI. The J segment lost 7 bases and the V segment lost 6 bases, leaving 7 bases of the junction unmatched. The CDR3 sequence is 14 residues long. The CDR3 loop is CASSRLAETNEQFF. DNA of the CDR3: TGTGCCAGCAGCCGACTAGCGGAGACAAATGAGCAGTTCTTC.